The 9 T cell receptor beta chains in this list originate from one sample, sequenced in a study of Graves' ophthalmopathy and Graves' hyperthyroidism (dated by TCRdb to the late 2010s). Data came from an Illumina HiSeq 2000. TCR beta CDR3 regions were amplified from RNA transcripts for repertoire sequencing. The first round of RT-PCR was done with HTBI primers and the Qiagen OneStep RT-PCR kit, and was followed by a second round of multiplex PCR, then size selection and purification. TCRdb's own reprocessing of the public reads used fastp at Q25 and MiXCR and kept productive beta chains. Each record represents a unique CDR3 protein, reported with the most common genes and DNA among its rows. This sample has hundreds of thousands of distinct CDR3 sequences in its table, and about a fifth of those were observed once. The ten largest clones represent about 6.6% of the sample. The specimen sequenced was peripheral blood. These receptors all come from a woman between 18 and 29 years old with stable Graves' hyperthyroidism. Some clones in this sample may be carry-over from other donors' samples. Donor details come from another sample of the same person, matched by shared clones.

This clonotype was seen at least ten times. V and J are TRBV6-5 and TRBJ2-6; 8 bases line up with TRBD1. With V trimmed by 2 bases and J by 4 bases, 7 bases remained unmatched. This CDR3 is 17 amino acids long. Germline-derived CDR1 and CDR2 are MNHEY and SVGAGI. The chain's CDR3 is CASSYVRGPEGANVLTF. The DNA for the CDR3 is TGTGCCAGCAGTTACGTCAGGGGGCCGGAAGGGGCCAACGTCCTGACTTTC.

The rearrangement joins TRBV12-5 to TRBJ2-2, with 10 bases matching TRBD1. Trimming took 1 base from V and 6 from J; bases not matched to a gene: 23. The CDR3 has 22 residues. Germline-derived CDR1 and CDR2 are LGHNT and FRNRAP. CDR3 sequence reads: CASGLETQRGRGGQGSAGELFF. The CDR3 bases are TGTGCTAGTGGTTTGGAGACCCAGAGGGGTCGCGGGGGACAGGGGAGCGCCGGGGAGCTGTTTTTT.

This clonotype was picked up many times. The chain joins TRBV24-1 to TRBJ1-1, with a weak D call TRBD1 (6 bases). V dropped 6 bases and J dropped 10 bases, with 11 bases sitting between them. Per germline, CDR1 KGHDR and CDR2 SFDVKD. CDR3 length equals 11 residues. The CDR3 loop is CATSQGGGAFF. DNA for the CDR3: TGTGCCACCAGTCAAGGGGGAGGAGCTTTCTTT.

This clonotype was counted ten times or more. The chain links TRBV12-3 or TRBV12-4 to TRBJ1-1, with a weak D call TRBD1 (6 bases). This CDR3 has 14 amino acids. The V gene lost 3 bases and the J gene lost 3 bases, with 11 bases spanning the gap. For the CDR3, the DNA is TGTGCCAGCAGTTTGGGGGAGGGGGACACTGAAGCTTTCTTT. Translation: CASSLGEGDTEAFF.

This clonotype was counted ten times or more. J is TRBJ1-6 and V is TRBV6-5; D not resolved. Germline CDR1 and CDR2: MNHEY and SVGAGI. This CDR3 comprises 15 residues. V was cut by 4 bases and J by 7 bases, with 14 bases left in between. CDR3 DNA: TGTGCCAGCAGTTTAACGTTCGGATCAAATTCACCCCTCCACTTT. Translation gives CASSLTFGSNSPLHF.

This clonotype was found many times. The chain employs TRBV30 and TRBJ1-1; 7 bases map to TRBD1. The CDR3 has 11 amino acids. CDR1 and CDR2 from the germline V gene are GTSNPN and SVGIG (reference sequence). The ends lost 4 bases at V and 10 bases at J; junction bases unmatched: 6. The chain's CDR3 is CAWMRGTVAFF. DNA of the CDR3: TGTGCCTGGATGCGGGGGACAGTAGCTTTCTTT.

This clonotype appeared many times. In DNA, the CDR3 is TGTGCCAGCAGCTCAACCCCGTTAGGTGGCTACACCTTC. Translated, it gives CASSSTPLGGYTF. The chain joins TRBV11-2 to TRBJ1-2; D gene ambiguous. The CDR3 consists of 13 residues. The V end was cut by 4 bases, the J end by 7 bases, with 13 bases between. Germline values: CDR1 SGHAT, CDR2 FQNNGV.

This clonotype was seen ten or more times. In DNA form, the CDR3 reads TGTGCCAGCAGTTTCCCGACAGACAATCAGCCCCAGCATTTT. Protein: CASSFPTDNQPQHF. This chain joins TRBV12-3 or TRBV12-4 and TRBJ1-5, with TRBD1 as a possible D gene (5 bases). Trimming cost V 3 bases and J 3 bases, with 9 bases left between them. This CDR3 is built from 14 residues.

The chain is built from TRBV2 and TRBJ1-1, with a weak D call TRBD1 (5 bases). CDR3 size: 14 residues. The germline V and J ends were trimmed by 7 bases and 5 bases, with 17 bases remaining between them. The V gene's germline CDR1 is SNHLY and CDR2 FYNNEI. CDR3 DNA: TGTGCCAGCACCTGCTCCGGGACGGAGACTGAAGCTTTCTTT. Amino acid sequence: CASTCSGTETEAFF.